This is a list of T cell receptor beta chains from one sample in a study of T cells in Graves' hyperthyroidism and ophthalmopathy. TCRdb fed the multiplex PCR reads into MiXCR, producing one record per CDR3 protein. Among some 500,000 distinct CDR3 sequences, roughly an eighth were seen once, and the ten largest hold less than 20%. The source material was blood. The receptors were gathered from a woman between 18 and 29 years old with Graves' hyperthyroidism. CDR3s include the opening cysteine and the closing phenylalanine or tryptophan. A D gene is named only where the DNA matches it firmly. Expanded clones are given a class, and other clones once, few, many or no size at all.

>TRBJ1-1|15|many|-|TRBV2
TGTGCCAGCAGCCCGACATCATCCCTCAACACTGAAGCTTTCTTT
CASSPTSSLNTEAFF
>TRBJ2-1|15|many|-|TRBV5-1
TGCGCCAGCAGCTTGGTGGGTGGGTTCGGCAATGAGCAGTTCTTC
CASSLVGGFGNEQFF
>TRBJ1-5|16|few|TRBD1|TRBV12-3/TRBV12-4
TGTGCCAGCAGTTGGGGGGGACAGGGTAGCAATCAGCCCCAGCATTTT
CASSWGGQGSNQPQHF
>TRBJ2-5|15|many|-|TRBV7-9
TGTGCCAGCAGCTTCCCTCGCCACACCGAAGAGACCCAGTACTTC
CASSFPRHTEETQYF
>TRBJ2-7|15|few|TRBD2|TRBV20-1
TGCAGTGCTAGATCGGGACTAGCGGCCTCCTACGAGCAGTACTTC
CSARSGLAASYEQYF
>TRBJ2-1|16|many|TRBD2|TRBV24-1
TGTGCCACCAGTGATCTGGGGACTAGCGGGAGAAATGAGCAGTTCTTC
CATSDLGTSGRNEQFF
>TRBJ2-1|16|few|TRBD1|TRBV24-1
TGTGTCACCAGTGATGGTCGACAGGGTGGAAACAATGAGCAGTTCTTC
CVTSDGRQGGNNEQFF
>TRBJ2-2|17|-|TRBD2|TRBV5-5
TGCGCCAGCAGCCACCACACTAGCGGGAGTGATACCGGGGAGCTGGTTTTT
CASSHHTSGSDTGELVF
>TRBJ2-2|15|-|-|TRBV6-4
TGTGCCAGCAGACGGAACAGTCAGTACACCGGGGAGCTGTTTTTT
CASRRNSQYTGELFF
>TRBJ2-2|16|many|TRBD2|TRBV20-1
TGCAGTGCTCCGACTAGCGGGAGGGCGAACACCGGGGAGCTGTTTTTT
CSAPTSGRANTGELFF
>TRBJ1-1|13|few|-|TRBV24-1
TGTGCCACCACCGGGCACGGAATCACTGAAGCTTTCTTT
CATTGHGITEAFF
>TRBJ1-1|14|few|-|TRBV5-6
TGTGCCAGCAGCTTCGCGGCCATGAACACTGAAGCTTTCTTT
CASSFAAMNTEAFF
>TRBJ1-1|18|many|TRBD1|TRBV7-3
TGTGCCAGCAGCAACCCGGGACAGGGAAGGTGGGGAGTCACTGAAGCTTTCTTT
CASSNPGQGRWGVTEAFF
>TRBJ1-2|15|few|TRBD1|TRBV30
TGTGCCTGGAGCCCCGACCCGGGACAGGGATATGGCTACACCTTC
CAWSPDPGQGYGYTF
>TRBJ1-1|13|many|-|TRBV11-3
TGTGCCAGCGGCGCTAACTCGGGCACTGAAGCTTTCTTT
CASGANSGTEAFF
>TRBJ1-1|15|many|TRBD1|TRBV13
TGTGCCAGCAGCCCTCGACAGGGTATGGGCACTGAAGCTTTCTTT
CASSPRQGMGTEAFF
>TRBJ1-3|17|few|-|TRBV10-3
TGTGCCATCAGCCCCGGGGGGGGAGGAGCGGCTGGAAACACCATATATTTT
CAISPGGGGAAGNTIYF
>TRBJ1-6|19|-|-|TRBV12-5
TGTGCTAGTGGTTTGGTAATACCAGGGCCGAGCTCCTATAATTCACCCCTCCACTTT
CASGLVIPGPSSYNSPLHF
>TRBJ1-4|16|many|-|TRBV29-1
TGCAGCGTTGAAGAGGAGGCGGCTGGGGACGGGGAAAAACTGTTTTTT
CSVEEEAAGDGEKLFF
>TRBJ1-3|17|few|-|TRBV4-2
TGTGCCAGCAGCCAAGGTGGGAAGAGGGGTTTAGGAAACACCATATATTTT
CASSQGGKRGLGNTIYF
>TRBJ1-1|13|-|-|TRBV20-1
TGCAGTGCTAGCGGGGGACGGCACACTGAAGCTTTCTTT
CSASGGRHTEAFF
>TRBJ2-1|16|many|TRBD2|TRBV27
TGTGCCAGCAGTTCCCCCGGAGTAGCGGGAGGGAATGAGCAGTTCTTC
CASSSPGVAGGNEQFF
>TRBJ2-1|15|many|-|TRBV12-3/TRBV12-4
TGTGCCAGCACAAACGAGCGGATTAACTACAATGAGCAGTTCTTC
CASTNERINYNEQFF
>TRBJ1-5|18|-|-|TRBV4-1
TGCGCCAGCAGCCACCCGGGGGGGGACTCTATTAGCAATCAGCCCCAGCATTTT
CASSHPGGDSISNQPQHF
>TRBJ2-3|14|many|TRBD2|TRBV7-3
TGTGCCAGCAGCTCCGGGACTAGTCCAGATACGCAGTATTTT
CASSSGTSPDTQYF
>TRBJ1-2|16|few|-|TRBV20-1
TGCAGTGCTAGTCCACCCTTCTTTTTGCGGACCCCGGGCTACACCTTC
CSASPPFFLRTPGYTF
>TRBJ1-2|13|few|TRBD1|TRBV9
TGTGCCAGCAGCGGAGGGGGCTGGTATGGCTACACCTTC
CASSGGGWYGYTF
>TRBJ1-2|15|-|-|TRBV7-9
TGTGCCAGCATCTCCGCCTTCGTCGGAAACTATGGCTACACCTTC
CASISAFVGNYGYTF
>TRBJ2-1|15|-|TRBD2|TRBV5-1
TGCGCCAGCAGCTTGGGAGCTAGCGGGAGTATGGGGCAGTTCTTC
CASSLGASGSMGQFF
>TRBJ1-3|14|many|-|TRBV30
TGTGCCTGGTCCCTCATACCAGGGGGAAACACCATATATTTT
CAWSLIPGGNTIYF
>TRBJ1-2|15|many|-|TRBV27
TGTGCCAGCAGGTCCTTAGGCAGGTTATACTATGGCTACACCTTC
CASRSLGRLYYGYTF
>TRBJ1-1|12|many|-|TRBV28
TGTGCCAGCCGGGTGGGGAACACTGAAGCTTTCTTT
CASRVGNTEAFF
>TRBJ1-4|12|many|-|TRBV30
TGTGCCTGGAGTCTCCTACGGGAAAAACTGTTTTTT
CAWSLLREKLFF
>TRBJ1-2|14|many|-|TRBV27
TGTGCCACCTCCCGTCATCGGAAAAACTATGGCTACACCTTC
CATSRHRKNYGYTF
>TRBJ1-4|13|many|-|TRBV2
TGTGCCAGCCAACCGGGAGGCCCTGGAAAACTGTTTTTT
CASQPGGPGKLFF
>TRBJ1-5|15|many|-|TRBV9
TGTGCCAGCAGCCCTAGCATGGGTCGCAATCAGCCCCAGCATTTT
CASSPSMGRNQPQHF
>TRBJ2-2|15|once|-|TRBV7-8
TGTGCCAGCAGCTTAGGAAGAGGAGTGGGCGGGGAGCTGTTTTTT
CASSLGRGVGGELFF
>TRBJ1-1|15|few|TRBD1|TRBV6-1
TGTGCCAGCAGTCGCCGACAGGGGGCGAACACTGAAGCTTTCTTT
CASSRRQGANTEAFF
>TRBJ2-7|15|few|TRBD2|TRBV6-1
TGTGCCAGCAGTGAAAGGACTAGCGGTTCATACGAGCAGTACTTC
CASSERTSGSYEQYF
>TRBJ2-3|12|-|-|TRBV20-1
TGCAGTGCGCCCGGGACCACAGATACGCAGTATTTT
CSAPGTTDTQYF
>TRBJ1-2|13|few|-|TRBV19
TGTGCCAGTAGTATACGGCAGGAGTATGGCTACACCTTC
CASSIRQEYGYTF
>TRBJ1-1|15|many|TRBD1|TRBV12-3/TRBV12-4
TGTGCCAGCAGCCTTGGACAGGGGATGAACACTGAAGCTTTCTTT
CASSLGQGMNTEAFF
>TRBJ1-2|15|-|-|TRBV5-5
TGTGCCAGCAGCTTGGCCGGGGCAGCAGACTATGGCTACACCTTC
CASSLAGAADYGYTF
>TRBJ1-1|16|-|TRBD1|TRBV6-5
TGTGCCAGCAGTTACGGACAGGGGGAGAGGAACACTGAAGCTTTCTTT
CASSYGQGERNTEAFF
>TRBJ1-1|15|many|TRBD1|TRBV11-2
TGTGCCAGCAGCCCATCGGACAGGGCTAACACTGAAGCTTTCTTT
CASSPSDRANTEAFF
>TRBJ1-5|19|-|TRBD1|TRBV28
TGTGCCAGCAGAACTATACAGAACAACAGGGGGCGGATCAATCAGCCCCAGCATTTT
CASRTIQNNRGRINQPQHF
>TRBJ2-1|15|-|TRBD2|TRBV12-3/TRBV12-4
TGTGCCAGCACCCTAGCGGGAGATTTATTCGATGAGCAGTTCTTC
CASTLAGDLFDEQFF
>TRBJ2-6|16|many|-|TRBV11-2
TGTGCCAGCAGCCCCGGACAGTTCTCTGGGGCCAACGTCCTGACTTTC
CASSPGQFSGANVLTF
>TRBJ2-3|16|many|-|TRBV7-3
TGTGCCAGCAGCTTAATGGGGATGGAGGGTACAGATACGCAGTATTTT
CASSLMGMEGTDTQYF
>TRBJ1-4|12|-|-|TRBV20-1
TGCAGTGGTCGGGCGGGGAGTGAAAAACTGTTTTTT
CSGRAGSEKLFF
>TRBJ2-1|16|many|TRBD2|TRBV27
TGTGCCAGCCGCCTGGGCGGGGGGAGCTCCTACAATGAGCAGTTCTTC
CASRLGGGSSYNEQFF
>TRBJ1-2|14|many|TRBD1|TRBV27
TGTGCCAGCAGCAAAACAGGGGGGGACTATGGCTACACCTTC
CASSKTGGDYGYTF
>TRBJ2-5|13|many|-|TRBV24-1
TGTGCCACCAGTGCCGGGTCTCGGGAGACCCAGTACTTC
CATSAGSRETQYF
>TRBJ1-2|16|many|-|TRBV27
TGTGCCAGCAGTCCCGCTTTCAGGGGCTTTAACTATGGCTACACCTTC
CASSPAFRGFNYGYTF
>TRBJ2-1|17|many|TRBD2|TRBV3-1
TGTGCCAGCAGCCAAGGCCGGGCGGGAGGGCCCCACAATGAGCAGTTCTTC
CASSQGRAGGPHNEQFF
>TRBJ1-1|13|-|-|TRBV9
TGTGCCAGCAGCGTAGTCCTTAACACTGAAGCTTTCTTT
CASSVVLNTEAFF
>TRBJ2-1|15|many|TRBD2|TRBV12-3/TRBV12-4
TGTGCCAGCAGTTCGAGGGTAGCGGGAGGGAATGAGCAGTTCTTC
CASSSRVAGGNEQFF